This T cell receptor beta chain originates from a study of HIV-infected patients and healthy controls. Overall study: Total CDR3 counts per chain did not differ significantly between patients and controls. The study, taken as a whole, reports: HLA types of the donors remained undetermined. Compared with healthy controls, HIV-infected patients showed less CDR3 sharing between individuals.

Germline lookup yields CDR1 MNHNY and CDR2 SVGAGI (reference sequence). This CDR3 contains 14 residues. The V and J ends lost 1 base and 12 bases respectively, with 16 bases between them. This clonotype counts as medium-sized (0.01 to 0.1%). Its specificity is unknown. Antiretroviral therapy had run roughly three months, about 14 weeks, before follow-up blood collection. All unsorted peripheral T cells were captured because whole blood was used without fractionation. 500 ng RNA was reverse transcribed with alpha and beta constant-region primers. Alpha and beta chain libraries were made separately by chain-specific third strand synthesis with multiplexing indices. Each CDR3 protein gets one entry after TCRdb re-called the 5' RACE reads with MiXCR. The sample holds some 4,300 distinct CDR3 sequences; roughly 5.5% are singletons and the top ten take 33%.

The TCR originated in an adult with HIV infection. The chain is built from TRBV6-6 and TRBJ1-5; D unresolved. The sequencing used blood, collected during antiretroviral therapy. The CDR3 region has the DNA TGTGCCAGCAGTTACTGGGCATCAGACGCTGGCCAGCATTTT. Amino acids: CASSYWASDAGQHF.